One sample yielded the 26 T cell receptor beta chains listed below, sequenced in a study of blood T cell repertoires in COVID-19. Produced via immunoSEQ multiplex PCR; TCRdb's table is partial and in-frame only. The sample yields about 260,000 clones, 87% seen once. Sequences were obtained from peripheral blood. These receptors were obtained from a woman in her forties who had recovered from COVID-19.

The chain uses TRBV30 and TRBJ1-6; perhaps TRBD1 as D (5 bases). Germline V CDR1 and CDR2: GTSNPN, SVGIG (reference sequence). This CDR3 region has 17 residues. V shed 4 bases and J shed 4 bases, with 20 bases lying between them. The CDR3 DNA reads as TGTGCCTGGACCCCTTCTGGGGAGGACACTTATAATTCACCCCTCCACTTT. Translated: CAWTPSGEDTYNSPLHF.

This sequence joins TRBV28 and TRBJ2-5, with D unresolved. The V end was cut by 2 bases, the J end by 2 bases, with 3 bases between. The length of the CDR3 is 12 residues. Per the germline V gene, CDR1 is MDHEN and CDR2 is SYDVKM. CDR3 DNA: TGTGCCAGCAGTTTACAGCAAGAGACCCAGTACTTC. This codes for CASSLQQETQYF. The full variable domain, its missing parts supplied by reference TRBV28 and TRBJ2-5, is DVKVTQSSRYLVKRTGEKVFLECVQDMDHENMFWYRQDPGLGLRLIYFSYDVKMKEKGDIPEGYSVSREKKERFSLILESASTNQTSMYLCASSLQQETQYFGPGTRLLVL.

The chain combines TRBV27 with TRBJ2-3, with TRBD2 as a possible D gene (6 bases). With 10 bases removed from V and 0 bases from J, the gap between germline ends came to 17 bases. The CDR3 extends over 15 amino acids. Germline V gene data show CDR1 as MNHEY and CDR2 as SMNVEV (reference sequence). The CDR3 DNA sequence: TGTGCCATTAGGAGGGGCCGAAACAGCACAGATACGCAGTATTTT. Translation gives CAIRRGRNSTDTQYF.

This chain connects TRBV5-1 to TRBJ2-1, with D possibly matching TRBD2 (6 bases). V shed 4 bases and J shed 8 bases, with 19 bases lying between them. Germline assignment: CDR1 SGHRS and CDR2 YFSETQ. This CDR3 spans 15 amino acids. CDR3 coding DNA: TGCGCCAGCAGCCCCCCCGAGCGGAGGGCCGATGAGCAGTTCTTC. As protein: CASSPPERRADEQFF. Full variable domain (remainder filled in from reference TRBV5-1 and TRBJ2-1): KAGVTQTPRYLIKTRGQQVTLSCSPISGHRSVSWYQQTPGQGLQFLFEYFSETQRNKGNFPGRFSGRQFSNSRSEMNVSTLELGDSALYLCASSPPERRADEQFFGPGTRLTVL.

This sequence joins TRBV19 and TRBJ1-3, with D perhaps TRBD1 (6 bases). Between the trimmed V and J ends, which lost 1 base and 0 bases, there was a span of 19 bases. This CDR3 is built from 19 residues. Germline-derived CDR1 and CDR2 are LNHDA and SQIVND (reference sequence). CDR3 in amino acids: CASSIGPPRQDHSGNTIYF. CDR3 nucleotides: TGTGCCAGTAGTATAGGCCCCCCTCGACAGGATCACTCTGGAAACACCATATATTTT.

The V and J genes are TRBV6-5 and TRBJ1-2; TRBD1 agrees at 7 bases. The CDR3 consists of 12 residues. J was trimmed by 4 bases and V by 8 bases; bases with no gene match: 4. In germline, CDR1 is MNHEY, CDR2 SVGAGI. The CDR3 loop is CASANRGYGYTF. CDR3 nucleotides: TGTGCCAGCGCGAACAGGGGCTATGGCTACACCTTC.

V is TRBV5-6 and J is TRBJ1-1, with 9 bases fitting TRBD1. The CDR3 sequence is 13 residues long. The ends lost 4 bases at V and 11 bases at J; junction bases unmatched: 9. The V gene's germline CDR1 is SGHDT and CDR2 YYEEEE. CDR3 bases: TGTGCCAGCAGCCCGAACAGGGGGCCATCGGCTTTCTTT. Translated: CASSPNRGPSAFF.

V and J are TRBV2 and TRBJ2-7; 10 nucleotides agree with TRBD1. V lost 7 bases to trimming and J lost 2 bases; unmatched junction nucleotides: 2. The CDR3 totals 13 residues. The V gene's germline CDR1 is SNHLY and CDR2 FYNNEI. CDR3 sequence reads: CASNGTGAYEQYF. For the CDR3, the DNA is TGTGCCAGCAACGGGACAGGGGCCTACGAGCAGTACTTC.

CDR3 coding DNA: TGTGCCAGCAGCTTAGGGGGGACATACTATCCAGGGGAGCTGTTTTTT. Translated: CASSLGGTYYPGELFF. The chain carries TRBV7-8 and TRBJ2-2; tentative D call: TRBD1 (6 bases). Germline assignment: CDR1 SGHVS and CDR2 FQNEAQ. V lost 1 base and J lost 8, with 17 bases in between. This CDR3 has 16 residues.

CDR3 DNA: TGTGCCAGCAGTACCTACGGACTAGCGGGGGAGACCCAGTACTTC. This translates into CASSTYGLAGETQYF. The rearrangement joins TRBV2 to TRBJ2-5; TRBD2 agrees at 12 bases. The CDR3 covers 15 residues. The V gene end was trimmed by 5 bases and the J gene end by 5 bases; junction bases not matched to a gene: 6. Germline CDR1 SNHLY, CDR2 FYNNEI.

This chain connects TRBV7-9 to TRBJ1-6; no reliable D call. V lost 1 base, J lost 6 bases, and 4 bases lay in between. There are 13 residues in the CDR3. CDR1 and CDR2 (germline): SEHNR, FQNEAQ (reference sequence). CDR3 DNA: TGTGCCAGCAGCTTAGAACTTAATTCACCCCTCCACTTT. Protein sequence: CASSLELNSPLHF.

The genes are TRBV25-1 and TRBJ1-2, with 9 bases aligning to TRBD1. After removal of 5 bases from V and 5 bases from J, the junction contained 12 bases not matched to a gene. CDR3 length: 16 amino acids. The germline V gene encodes CDR1 MGHDK and CDR2 SYGVNS. The CDR3 bases are TGTGCCAGCAGTCCCCGGGGGGGACAGGGCAAATATGGCTACACCTTC. Translating gives CASSPRGGQGKYGYTF.

The chain uses TRBV4-3 and TRBJ2-3; no reliable D call. V lost 1 base and J lost 4, with 12 bases in between. This CDR3 contains 15 residues. The germline V gene has CDR1 LGHNA and CDR2 YSLEER. The DNA of the CDR3 is TGCGCCAGCAGCCAAGCTCTCCCAGGCTCAGATACGCAGTATTTT. This gives the protein CASSQALPGSDTQYF.

V usage is TRBV2 and J usage is TRBJ2-7; D unclear. Germline lookup yields CDR1 SNHLY and CDR2 FYNNEI. The CDR3 consists of 11 residues. Trimming took 2 bases from V and 3 from J, leaving 2 bases between them. The CDR3 region has the DNA TGTGCCAGCAGTGAATACTACGAGCAGTACTTC. This codes for CASSEYYEQYF.

CDR3 loop: CASSDRLYQETQYF. Here the CDR3 DNA reads TGTGCCAGCAGTGATAGACTGTACCAAGAGACCCAGTACTTC. This chain uses TRBV2 with TRBJ2-5; unclear D gene. The germline CDR1 and CDR2 sequences are SNHLY and FYNNEI. V lost 3 bases and J 0 bases, leaving 8 bases between the germline ends. This CDR3 is built from 14 residues.

The rearrangement uses TRBV29-1 and TRBJ2-5; a possible D gene is TRBD1 (5 bases). The CDR3 totals 12 residues. Germline V gene data show CDR1 as SQVTM and CDR2 as ANQGSEA. Between the trimmed V and J ends, which lost 5 bases and 2 bases, there was a span of 9 bases. For the CDR3, the DNA is TGCAGCGTTCATCAGGGACAAGAGACCCAGTACTTC. Encoded protein: CSVHQGQETQYF. Complete variable domain (other parts from reference TRBV29-1 and TRBJ2-5): SAVISQKPSRDICQRGTSLTIQCQVDSQVTMMFWYRQQPGQSLTLIATANQGSEATYESGFVIDKFPISRPNLTFSTLTVSNMSPEDSSIYLCSVHQGQETQYFGPGTRLLVL.

The chain uses TRBV2 and TRBJ2-5, with TRBD1 as a possible D gene (5 bases). The CDR3 is made up of 14 amino acids. Trimming shortened V by 1 base and J by 2 bases, and 8 bases separated the two germline ends. Germline V gene data show CDR1 as SNHLY and CDR2 as FYNNEI. The CDR3 protein is CASSEDRWQETQYF. The CDR3 DNA sequence: TGTGCCAGCAGTGAAGACAGGTGGCAAGAGACCCAGTACTTC.

This rearrangement joins TRBV2 to TRBJ1-2, with a weak D call TRBD1 (5 bases). V lost 6 bases to trimming and J lost 2 bases, with 13 bases between them. This CDR3 region has 14 residues. The V gene's germline CDR1 is SNHLY and CDR2 FYNNEI. This CDR3 is CASRPPGGNYGYTF. CDR3 coding DNA: TGTGCCAGCAGACCCCCCGGGGGGAACTATGGCTACACCTTC.

The rearrangement links TRBV30 to TRBJ1-1; tentatively, D is TRBD1 (5 bases). CDR3 length equals 15 residues. Looked up from germline, CDR1 is GTSNPN and CDR2 is SVGIG (reference sequence). Trimming cost V 1 base and J 0 bases, with 12 bases left between them. For the CDR3, the DNA is TGTGCCTGGAGTGGTCCAGGGAAGATGAACACTGAAGCTTTCTTT. As protein: CAWSGPGKMNTEAFF.

The chain combines TRBV5-4 with TRBJ2-5, with 7 positions matching TRBD1. Trimming removed 1 base from V and 5 bases from J; junction bases left unmatched: 2. CDR3 length equals 13 residues. Germline-derived CDR1 and CDR2 are SGHNT and YYREEE (reference sequence). The DNA of the CDR3 is TGTGCCAGCAGCTTGTTCAGGGGGGAGACCCAGTACTTC. Its protein product is CASSLFRGETQYF.

This sequence joins TRBV6-5 and TRBJ1-5; weak D call: TRBD1 (5 bases). V was cut by 5 bases and J by 3 bases, with 14 bases left in between. The CDR3 is 15 residues long. Germline V gene data show CDR1 as MNHEY and CDR2 as SVGAGI. CDR3: CASSKDTRPNQPQHF. In DNA form, the CDR3 reads TGTGCCAGCAGTAAGGACACCCGACCCAATCAGCCCCAGCATTTT.

The gene calls are TRBV6-5 and TRBJ2-5; 7 positions agree with TRBD2. CDR3 length: 13 residues. Looked up from germline, CDR1 is MNHEY and CDR2 is SVGAGI. Trimming cost V 7 bases and J 3 bases; bases outside gene matches: 5. CDR3 amino acids: CASNRGGKETQYF. The CDR3 DNA sequence: TGTGCCAGCAATCGCGGGGGTAAAGAGACCCAGTACTTC.

V usage is TRBV9 and J usage is TRBJ1-6, with 9 nucleotides matching TRBD1. The CDR3 loop spans 17 amino acids. CDR1 is SGDLS, CDR2 YYNGEE, per germline. The junction had 11 bases not matched to a gene; V was cut back by 0 bases and J by 10 bases. CDR3 in DNA: TGTGCCAGCAGCGTAGGAAGAACCGGGACAGGGCACTCACCCCTCCACTTT. Translating gives CASSVGRTGTGHSPLHF.

In DNA, the CDR3 is TGTGCCAGCAGCTTAGTACAGGGCTACTATGGCTACACCTTC. Translated: CASSLVQGYYGYTF. The genes are TRBV7-2 and TRBJ1-2; tentatively, D is TRBD1 (6 bases). Per germline, CDR1 SGHTA and CDR2 FQGNSA. CDR3 length equals 14 residues. Deletions cut 1 base from V and 3 bases from J, with 9 bases between.

This clone showed up just a few times. This CDR3 is CASSLSPSPLTEQYF. The DNA of the CDR3 is TGTGCCAGCAGCTTGTCGCCTAGCCCCCTAACCGAGCAGTACTTC. The V gene is TRBV5-6, the J gene TRBJ2-7; maybe TRBD2 (5 bases). The CDR3 has 15 residues. Per the germline V gene, CDR1 is SGHDT and CDR2 is YYEEEE. Trimming removed 1 base from V and 6 bases from J, with 17 bases in between.

The genes are TRBV2 and TRBJ2-3, with 11 bases matching TRBD2. CDR1 and CDR2 from the germline V gene are SNHLY and FYNNEI. J was trimmed by 0 bases and V by 6 bases; bases with no gene match: 5. The CDR3 loop spans 16 amino acids. The CDR3 nucleotides are TGTGCCAGCAGGGCGGGACTAGCGGCTAGCACAGATACGCAGTATTTT. This gives the protein CASRAGLAASTDTQYF.